This T cell receptor (beta chain) comes out of a study of blood T cell repertoires in COVID-19. For the study at large: T cells, B-cell-depleted T cells, or PBMCs provided the cDNA or gDNA that served as material.

Seattle researchers signed up patients amid active infection and tracked them longitudinally. This clone was seen only once. Authors' processing steps: By means of reference gene primer amplification, nucleated cell counts were estimated. Method: immunoSEQ multiplex PCR; TCRdb's copy keeps in-frame clones and lacks some. V, J and clone size reflect that table, while D and trimming were determined from the DNA. The table records some 360,000 clones, around 90% of them present only once. This CDR3 has 15 residues. Trimming took 2 bases from V and 10 from J, leaving 17 bases between them. Germline V CDR1 and CDR2: MDHEN, SYDVKM.

Sequencing was done on a sample of peripheral blood. This TCR derives from a woman in her sixties with COVID-19, enrolled during active disease. This rearrangement joins TRBV28 to TRBJ1-4; D is possibly TRBD1 (6 bases). CDR3 sequence: CASSLAPGGAGKLFF. As DNA, the CDR3 is TGTGCCAGCAGTTTAGCCCCGGGGGGGGCAGGAAAACTGTTTTTT.